Shown below are 29 T cell receptor beta chains from a single sample sequenced in a study of cytomegalovirus exposure and HLA in healthy donors. In the PCR, 60 Vbeta and 13 Jbeta primers were used. Libraries were prepared by immunoSEQ multiplex PCR; TCRdb keeps only in-frame clonotypes and omits some of them. The sample lists roughly 100,000 clones; 50% to 65% were seen once. Sequencing input: PBMCs. These receptors all come from a man aged 25-45 years in good health and CMV-seropositive.

This clone came up a few times. This sequence joins TRBV5-8 and TRBJ2-5; D not resolved. Germline V gene lookup returns CDR1 SGHTS and CDR2 YDEGEE. The CDR3 is made up of 12 amino acids. V lost 0 bases and J lost 5, with 5 bases in between. CDR3 in amino acids: CASSLVRETQYF. The CDR3 DNA reads TGTGCCAGCAGCTTGGTGCGGGAGACCCAGTACTTC.

The sample holds a few counts of this clone. The chain employs TRBV27 and TRBJ2-5; a weak D match, TRBD2 (5 bases). Germline CDR1 is MNHEY and CDR2 is SMNVEV (reference sequence). CDR3 length: 13 amino acids. Trimming took 5 bases from V and 7 from J, leaving 14 bases between them. The CDR3 DNA reads as TGTGCCAGCAGTCCAGCGGATCTGGGGACCCAGTACTTC. It yields the protein CASSPADLGTQYF.

The chain uses TRBV7-2 and TRBJ2-7; 8 bases align to TRBD1. J lost 6 bases, V lost 5 bases, and 21 bases had no gene match. The CDR3 extends over 18 amino acids. The germline V gene encodes CDR1 SGHTA and CDR2 FQGNSA. The CDR3 protein is CASSPRNRGFRVFPEQYF. CDR3 in DNA: TGTGCCAGCAGCCCGAGAAACAGGGGGTTTAGAGTTTTTCCCGAGCAGTACTTC. Full variable domain (outside the CDR3, taken from reference TRBV7-2 and TRBJ2-7): GAGVSQSPSNKVTEKGKDVELRCDPISGHTALYWYRQSLGQGLEFLIYFQGNSAPDKSGLPSDRFSAERTGGSVSTLTIQRTQQEDSAVYLCASSPRNRGFRVFPEQYFGPGTRLTVT.

As to this clone: A junction end diverges from the germline sequence, so it may reflect a read error. The V call is TRBV29-1, the J call TRBJ1-2, with D possibly matching TRBD1 (6 bases). Germline-derived CDR1 and CDR2 are SQVTM and ANQGSEA. This CDR3 has 15 residues. CDR3 in DNA: TGCAGCGTTGAAGACCCCTTGGGGGGGGCGAGGGGCTACGCCTTC. It translates to CSVEDPLGGARGYAF.

This chain joins TRBV10-3 and TRBJ1-2; 7 bases are shared with TRBD1. CDR1 and CDR2 from the germline V gene are ENHRY and SYGVKD. The CDR3 totals 14 residues. V was pared by 7 bases and J by 8 bases, with 13 bases of the junction left unmatched. CDR3 amino acids: CAIIDQTGLGGYTF. DNA for the CDR3: TGTGCCATCATTGATCAGACAGGGTTGGGCGGCTACACCTTC.

V gene TRBV28 combines with J gene TRBJ2-1, with TRBD1 matching over 8 bases. Per the germline V gene, CDR1 is MDHEN and CDR2 is SYDVKM. This CDR3 has 13 amino acids. V lost 5 bases, J lost 6 bases, and 3 bases stayed unmatched. The CDR3 spells CASSRGQGNEQFF. CDR3 bases: TGTGCCAGCAGTCGAGGACAGGGCAATGAGCAGTTCTTC.

The V and J genes are TRBV4-2 and TRBJ2-1, with a weak D call TRBD2 (5 bases). The CDR3 length is 16 residues. The V end was cut by 0 bases, the J end by 1 base, with 10 bases between. CDR1 is LGHNA, CDR2 YNFKEQ, per germline. CDR3 nucleotide sequence: TGTGCCAGCAGCCAAGATCAAACGGGATCCTACAATGAGCAGTTCTTC. It encodes CASSQDQTGSYNEQFF.

The gene calls are TRBV18 and TRBJ1-2; 12 bases are shared with TRBD1. J lost 4 bases, V lost 2 bases, and 5 bases had no gene match. Germline V gene sequence: CDR1 KGHSH, CDR2 LQKENI. CDR3 length: 16 residues. CDR3 DNA sequence: TGTGCCAGCTCACCAAGAGGGACAGGGGGCAGCTATGGCTACACCTTC. Residues: CASSPRGTGGSYGYTF.

The chain is built from TRBV30 and TRBJ1-5; perhaps TRBD1 as D (6 bases). Per germline, CDR1 GTSNPN and CDR2 SVGIG (reference sequence). CDR3 length equals 17 residues. V lost 1 base to trimming and J lost 0 bases, with 16 bases between them. The CDR3 coding sequence is TGTGCCTGGAGTGCAGGGACAAATTCTGATAGCAATCAGCCCCAGCATTTT. This encodes CAWSAGTNSDSNQPQHF.

The chain employs TRBV6-4 and TRBJ1-1, with no clear D. Germline V gene sequence: CDR1 MRHNA, CDR2 SNTAGT. V was pared by 1 base and J by 7 bases, with 7 bases between. The length of the CDR3 is 12 residues. The CDR3 loop reads CASSDLAGEAFF. In DNA form, the CDR3 reads TGTGCCAGCAGTGACTTGGCAGGTGAAGCTTTCTTT.

The chain couples TRBV7-7 to TRBJ1-1; tentatively, D is TRBD1 (5 bases). This CDR3 has 17 amino acids. Germline V gives CDR1 SSHAT, CDR2 FNYEAQ (reference sequence). The CDR3 DNA is TGTGCTAGCCCTTTTCGGCAGCGGGGGGATCGGAACACTGAAGCTTTCTTT. It translates to CASPFRQRGDRNTEAFF.

The chain recombines TRBV29-1 with TRBJ2-1, with 10 bases matching TRBD1. Germline V gene sequence: CDR1 SQVTM, CDR2 ANQGSEA. The junction had 10 bases not matched to a gene; V was cut back by 7 bases and J by 7 bases. The CDR3 extends over 14 amino acids. This CDR3 is CSALRDRGGNEQFF. For the CDR3, the DNA is TGCAGCGCACTACGGGACAGGGGAGGGAATGAGCAGTTCTTC.

The rearrangement links TRBV20-1 to TRBJ2-7, with unresolved D. This CDR3 region has 10 residues. V lost 3 bases, J lost 3 bases, and 3 bases lay in between. Germline CDR1 is DFQATT and CDR2 is SNEGSKA (reference sequence). The CDR3 DNA reads as TGCAGTGCTAGCTTCTACGAGCAGTACTTC. This sequence encodes CSASFYEQYF.

This sequence joins TRBV7-9 and TRBJ1-4; D perhaps matches TRBD1 (5 bases). CDR1 is SEHNR, CDR2 FQNEAQ, per germline (reference sequence). Trimming removed 0 bases at V and 6 bases at J, with 11 bases between. CDR3 length equals 15 residues. The CDR3 nucleotides read TGTGCCAGCAGCTTAGCTGGGGCCGGAGATGAAAAACTGTTTTTT. It codes for CASSLAGAGDEKLFF.

This rearrangement joins TRBV6-5 to TRBJ1-2; 7 nucleotides line up with TRBD1. The CDR3 has 16 residues. V gave up 0 bases and J gave up 4 bases; unmatched junction bases: 8. Germline lookup yields CDR1 MNHEY and CDR2 SVGAGI. The chain's CDR3 is CASSYSLGTVTYGYTF. The DNA for the CDR3 is TGTGCCAGCAGTTACTCTCTCGGGACAGTGACCTATGGCTACACCTTC.

This clone was recorded only once. Written as DNA, the CDR3 is TGTGCCAGCAGCTTACAGGGGGCCTATAATTCACCCCTCCACTTT. It yields the protein CASSLQGAYNSPLHF. The chain combines TRBV7-2 with TRBJ1-6; 7 bases line up with TRBD1. Germline CDR1 is SGHTA and CDR2 is FQGNSA. J was trimmed by 2 bases and V by 2 bases; bases with no gene match: 0. This CDR3 region has 15 residues.

Comment on this clone: Additional DNA sequences in this sample encode the identical CDR3. The rearrangement links TRBV5-1 to TRBJ1-1; a weak D match, TRBD1 (6 bases). The CDR3 totals 14 residues. Germline V gene data show CDR1 as SGHRS and CDR2 as YFSETQ. With 0 bases removed from V and 5 bases from J, the gap between germline ends came to 11 bases. In DNA form, the CDR3 reads TGCGCCAGCAGCTTGGAGGGCAGGGGAACTGAAGCTTTCTTT. Its protein is CASSLEGRGTEAFF. Supplemented by reference TRBV5-1 and TRBJ1-1, the full variable domain reads KAGVTQTPRYLIKTRGQQVTLSCSPISGHRSVSWYQQTPGQGLQFLFEYFSETQRNKGNFPGRFSGRQFSNSRSEMNVSTLELGDSALYLCASSLEGRGTEAFFGQGTRLTVV.

In its sample, this clone was seen a few times. The chain joins TRBV5-1 to TRBJ1-2; TRBD1 might be the D (5 bases). Per germline, CDR1 SGHRS and CDR2 YFSETQ. This CDR3 is built from 13 residues. The V gene lost 0 bases and the J gene lost 4 bases, with 7 bases spanning the gap. CDR3 in DNA: TGCGCCAGCAGCTTGGGACAGAGCTATGGCTACACCTTC. Amino acids: CASSLGQSYGYTF.

The J gene is TRBJ1-2, the V gene TRBV4-1; 9 bases align to TRBD1. V lost 3 bases to trimming and J lost 8 bases; unmatched junction nucleotides: 7. Germline assignment: CDR1 MGHRA and CDR2 YSYEKL. CDR3 size: 14 residues. As DNA, the CDR3 is TGCGCCAGCAGCCAGCCGGGACAGGGATTCGGCTACACCTTC. The encoded protein is CASSQPGQGFGYTF.

The rearrangement joins TRBV7-8 to TRBJ1-1; 9 bases are a match to TRBD1. With V trimmed by 5 bases and J by 7 bases, 5 bases remained unmatched. Germline assignment: CDR1 SGHVS and CDR2 FQNEAQ. The CDR3 consists of 13 residues. The CDR3 protein is CASSDRDRVEAFF. The CDR3 DNA is TGTGCCAGCAGCGACCGGGACAGGGTTGAAGCTTTCTTT.

The V call is TRBV7-6, the J call TRBJ2-2; the match to TRBD1 covers 8 bases. With 4 bases clipped from V and 3 bases from J, the junction kept 4 bases outside the gene matches. The CDR3 contains 15 residues. The germline CDR1 and CDR2 sequences are SGHVS and FNYEAQ. The CDR3 spells CASSSGQGYTGELFF. CDR3 coding DNA: TGTGCCAGCAGCTCCGGACAGGGCTACACCGGGGAGCTGTTTTTT.

This clone was detected only a few times. CDR3 sequence reads: CASSPTGETNTEAFF. Written as DNA, the CDR3 is TGTGCCAGCAGCCCGACAGGTGAAACGAACACTGAAGCTTTCTTT. The chain links TRBV7-3 to TRBJ1-1; D perhaps matches TRBD1 (6 bases). With 5 bases removed from V and 1 base from J, the gap between germline ends came to 14 bases. The germline V gene has CDR1 SGHTA and CDR2 FQGTGA. The CDR3 runs 15 residues.

V and J are TRBV7-2 and TRBJ2-1; 7 bases fit TRBD2. The CDR3 covers 15 residues. CDR1 SGHTA and CDR2 FQGNSA come from the germline V gene. V trimming: 5 bases; J trimming: 3 bases; junction bases outside the gene matches: 7. The CDR3, as DNA: TGTGCCAGCAGCGTTACGGGGGGATACTACAATGAGCAGTTCTTC. It translates to CASSVTGGYYNEQFF.

This chain uses TRBV11-1 with TRBJ1-5; no definite D call. The CDR3 sequence is 13 residues long. V lost 1 base and J 7 bases, leaving 8 bases between the germline ends. Germline values: CDR1 SGHAT, CDR2 FQDESV (reference sequence). Here the CDR3 reads CASSLGPQQPQHF. In nucleotides, the CDR3 is TGTGCCAGCAGCTTAGGGCCCCAACAGCCCCAGCATTTT.

The V gene is TRBV6-5, the J gene TRBJ1-4; D is undetermined. Germline V gives CDR1 MNHEY, CDR2 SVGAGI. The CDR3 length is 16 residues. The V end lost 0 bases, the J end lost 7 bases, and 15 bases lay between the germline ends. The CDR3 loop is CASSYSPGSISEKLFF. The CDR3 DNA is TGTGCCAGCAGTTACTCCCCGGGGTCGATAAGTGAAAAACTGTTTTTT.

The J gene is TRBJ1-2, the V gene TRBV29-1; 8 bases match TRBD1. CDR3 length equals 13 residues. Germline CDR1 reads SQVTM; CDR2 reads ANQGSEA. V dropped 5 bases and J dropped 0; count of bases not matched to a gene: 2. The CDR3 loop reads CSVRDRTNYGYTF. CDR3 nucleotide sequence: TGCAGCGTTAGGGACAGGACTAACTATGGCTACACCTTC.

This clone was counted a few times. This same CDR3 is encoded by further DNA sequences in the sample. Here the CDR3 reads CASSLGLSGNTIYF. In nucleotides, the CDR3 is TGTGCCAGCAGCCTAGGGCTCTCTGGAAACACCATATATTTT. The chain combines TRBV7-9 with TRBJ1-3; D not certain. The CDR3 has 14 amino acids. CDR1 is SEHNR and CDR2 is FQNEAQ in the germline V gene (reference sequence). Trimming shortened V by 5 bases and J by 0 bases, and 8 bases separated the two germline ends.

The rearrangement joins TRBV6-6 to TRBJ2-3; TRBD2 is a possible D gene (5 bases). The CDR3 runs 14 residues. Germline V gene sequence: CDR1 MNHNY, CDR2 SVGAGI (reference sequence). Trimming took off 9 bases at V and 6 bases at J, with 19 bases between the two ends. This CDR3 is CASDEKRLPDTQYF. The CDR3 DNA reads as TGTGCCAGTGACGAGAAGCGGCTCCCCGATACGCAGTATTTT.

The chain combines TRBV5-1 with TRBJ2-5; 9 bases are shared with TRBD2. Germline CDR1 and CDR2: SGHRS and YFSETQ. The CDR3 totals 15 residues. J gave up 0 bases and V 0 bases, and 0 bases lay outside the gene matches. The CDR3 reads CASSLGGGDQETQYF. Here the CDR3 DNA reads TGCGCCAGCAGCTTGGGCGGGGGGGACCAAGAGACCCAGTACTTC.